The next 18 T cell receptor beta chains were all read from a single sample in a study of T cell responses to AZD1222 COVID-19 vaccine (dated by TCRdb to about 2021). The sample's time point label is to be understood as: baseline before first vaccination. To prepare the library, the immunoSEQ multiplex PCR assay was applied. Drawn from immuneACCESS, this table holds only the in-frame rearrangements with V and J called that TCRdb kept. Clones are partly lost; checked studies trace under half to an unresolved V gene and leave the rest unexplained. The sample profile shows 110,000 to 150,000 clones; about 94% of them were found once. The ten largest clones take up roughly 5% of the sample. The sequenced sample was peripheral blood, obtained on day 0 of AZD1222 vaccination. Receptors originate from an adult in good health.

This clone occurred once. The CDR3 loop is CASSTRQGGQPQHF. The CDR3 nucleotides read TGTGCCAGTAGTACCCGACAGGGAGGGCAGCCCCAGCATTTT. This chain uses TRBV19 with TRBJ1-5; 7 bases are shared with TRBD1. The length of the CDR3 is 14 residues. V dropped 4 bases and J dropped 7; count of bases not matched to a gene: 7. The germline gives CDR1 LNHDA, CDR2 SQIVND (reference sequence). The variable domain in full, with the rest retrieved from reference TRBV19 and TRBJ1-5, is DGGITQSPKYLFRKEGQNVTLSCEQNLNHDAMYWYRQDPGQGLRLIYYSQIVNDFQKGDIAEGYSVSREKKESFPLTVTSAQKNPTAFYLCASSTRQGGQPQHFGDGTRLSIL.

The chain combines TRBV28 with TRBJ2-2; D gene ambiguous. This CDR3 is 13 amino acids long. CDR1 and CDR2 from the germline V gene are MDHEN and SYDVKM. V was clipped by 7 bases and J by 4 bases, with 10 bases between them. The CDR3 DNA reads TGTGCCAGCATCTCGGACGTCACCGGGGAGCTGTTTTTT. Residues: CASISDVTGELFF.

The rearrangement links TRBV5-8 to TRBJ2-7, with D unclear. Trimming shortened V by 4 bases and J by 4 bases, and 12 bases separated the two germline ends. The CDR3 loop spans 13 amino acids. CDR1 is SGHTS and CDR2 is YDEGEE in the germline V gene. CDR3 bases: TGTGCCAGCAGCCCCACGTGGGGATACGAGCAGTACTTC. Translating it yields CASSPTWGYEQYF.

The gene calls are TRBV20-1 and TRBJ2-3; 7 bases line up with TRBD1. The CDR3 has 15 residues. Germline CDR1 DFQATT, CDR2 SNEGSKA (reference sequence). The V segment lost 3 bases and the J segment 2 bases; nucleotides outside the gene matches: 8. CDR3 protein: CSASRATGYTDTQYF. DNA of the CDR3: TGCAGTGCTAGTAGGGCGACAGGGTACACAGATACGCAGTATTTT.

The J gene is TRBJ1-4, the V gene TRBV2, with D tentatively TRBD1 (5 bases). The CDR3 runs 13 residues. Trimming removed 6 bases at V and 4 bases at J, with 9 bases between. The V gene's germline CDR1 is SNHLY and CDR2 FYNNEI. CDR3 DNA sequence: TGTGCCAGCAGCAGGGATCATAATGAAAAACTGTTTTTT. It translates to CASSRDHNEKLFF.

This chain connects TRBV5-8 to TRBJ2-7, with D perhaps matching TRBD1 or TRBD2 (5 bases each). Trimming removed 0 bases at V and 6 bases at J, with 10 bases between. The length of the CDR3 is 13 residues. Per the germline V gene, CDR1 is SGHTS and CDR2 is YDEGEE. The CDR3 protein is CASSLGPGREQYF. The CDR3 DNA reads TGTGCCAGCAGCTTGGGGCCGGGGCGCGAGCAGTACTTC. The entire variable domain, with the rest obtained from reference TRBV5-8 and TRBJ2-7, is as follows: EAGVTQSPTHLIKTRGQQATLRCSPISGHTSVYWYQQALGLGLQFLLWYDEGEERNRGNFPPRFSGRQFPNYSSELNVNALELEDSALYLCASSLGPGREQYFGPGTRLTVT.

CDR3 sequence (DNA): TGTGCCAGCGTCGACGGAGGCTACGAGCAGTACTTC. This sequence encodes CASVDGGYEQYF. The chain carries TRBV7-9 and TRBJ2-7, with D maybe TRBD2 (5 bases). CDR3 length equals 12 residues. The V end lost 8 bases, the J end lost 3 bases, and 11 bases lay between the germline ends. Germline values: CDR1 SEHNR, CDR2 FQNEAQ (reference sequence). The whole variable domain, remainder taken from reference TRBV7-9 and TRBJ2-7, is DTGVSQNPRHKITKRGQNVTFRCDPISEHNRLYWYRQTLGQGPEFLTYFQNEAQLEKSRLLSDRFSAERPKGSFSTLEIQRTEQGDSAMYLCASVDGGYEQYFGPGTRLTVT.

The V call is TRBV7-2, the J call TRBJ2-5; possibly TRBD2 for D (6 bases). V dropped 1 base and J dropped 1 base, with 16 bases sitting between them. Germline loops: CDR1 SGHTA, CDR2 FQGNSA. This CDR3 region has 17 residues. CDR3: CASSLGGMRGTQETQYF. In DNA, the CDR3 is TGTGCCAGCAGCTTAGGGGGTATGCGCGGGACCCAAGAGACCCAGTACTTC.

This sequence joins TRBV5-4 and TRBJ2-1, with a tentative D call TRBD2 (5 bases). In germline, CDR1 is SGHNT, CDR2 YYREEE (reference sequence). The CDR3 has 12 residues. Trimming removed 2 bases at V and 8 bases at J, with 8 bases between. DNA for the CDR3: TGTGCCAGCAGCTTTAGCGTGGATGAGCAGTTCTTC. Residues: CASSFSVDEQFF.

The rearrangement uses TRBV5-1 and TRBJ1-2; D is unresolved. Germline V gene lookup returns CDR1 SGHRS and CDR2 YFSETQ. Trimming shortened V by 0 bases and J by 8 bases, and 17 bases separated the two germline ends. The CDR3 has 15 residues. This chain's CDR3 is CASSLDIGVSGGYTF. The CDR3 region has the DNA TGCGCCAGCAGCTTGGATATCGGGGTTTCGGGGGGCTACACCTTC.

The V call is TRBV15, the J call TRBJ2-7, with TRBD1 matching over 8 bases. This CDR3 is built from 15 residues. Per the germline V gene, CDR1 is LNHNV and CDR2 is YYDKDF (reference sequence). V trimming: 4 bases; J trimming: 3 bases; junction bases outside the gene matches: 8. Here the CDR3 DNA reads TGTGCCACCAGCAAGGAGACAGGGGCGATCTACGAGCAGTACTTC. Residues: CATSKETGAIYEQYF.

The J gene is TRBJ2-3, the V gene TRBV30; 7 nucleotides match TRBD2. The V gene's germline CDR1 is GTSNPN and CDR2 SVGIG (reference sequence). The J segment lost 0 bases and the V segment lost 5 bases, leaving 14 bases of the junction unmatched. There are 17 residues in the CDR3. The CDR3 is CAWGGTGLGYSTDTQYF. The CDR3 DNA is TGTGCCTGGGGTGGAACCGGACTAGGCTATAGCACAGATACGCAGTATTTT.

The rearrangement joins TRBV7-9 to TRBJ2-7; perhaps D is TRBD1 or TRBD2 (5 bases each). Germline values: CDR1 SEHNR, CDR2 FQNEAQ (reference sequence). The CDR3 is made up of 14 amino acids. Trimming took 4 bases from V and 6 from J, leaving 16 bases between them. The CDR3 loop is CASSYGNTGAEQYF. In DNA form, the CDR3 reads TGTGCCAGCAGCTACGGGAATACTGGGGCCGAGCAGTACTTC.

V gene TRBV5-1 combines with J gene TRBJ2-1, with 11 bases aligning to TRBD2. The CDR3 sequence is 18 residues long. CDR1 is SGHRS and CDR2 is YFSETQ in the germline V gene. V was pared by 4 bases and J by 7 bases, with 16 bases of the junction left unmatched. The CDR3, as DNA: TGCGCCAGCAGCGCCGGCCTTCGTAGCGGGAGGGTGATGAATGAGCAGTTCTTC. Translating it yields CASSAGLRSGRVMNEQFF.

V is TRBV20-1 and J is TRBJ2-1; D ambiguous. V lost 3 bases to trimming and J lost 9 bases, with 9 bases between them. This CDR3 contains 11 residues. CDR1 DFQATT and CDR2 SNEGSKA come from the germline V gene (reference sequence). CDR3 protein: CSARVLGEQFF. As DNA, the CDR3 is TGCAGTGCTAGGGTATTAGGTGAGCAGTTCTTC.

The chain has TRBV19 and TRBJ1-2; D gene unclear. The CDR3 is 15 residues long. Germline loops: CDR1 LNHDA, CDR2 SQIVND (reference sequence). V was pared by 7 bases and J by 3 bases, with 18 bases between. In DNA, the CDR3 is TGTGCCAGTACCCCCTTAGTTGGGGAGGACTATGGCTACACCTTC. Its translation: CASTPLVGEDYGYTF.

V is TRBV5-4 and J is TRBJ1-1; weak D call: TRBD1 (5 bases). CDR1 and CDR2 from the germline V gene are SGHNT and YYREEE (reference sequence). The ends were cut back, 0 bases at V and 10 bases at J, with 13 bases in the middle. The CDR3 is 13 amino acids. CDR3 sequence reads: CASSLGQGERAFF. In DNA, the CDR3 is TGTGCCAGCAGCTTGGGCCAGGGAGAGCGAGCTTTCTTT. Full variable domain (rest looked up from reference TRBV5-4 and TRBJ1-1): ETGVTQSPTHLIKTRGQQVTLRCSSQSGHNTVSWYQQALGQGPQFIFQYYREEENGRGNFPPRFSGLQFPNYSSELNVNALELDDSALYLCASSLGQGERAFFGQGTRLTVV.

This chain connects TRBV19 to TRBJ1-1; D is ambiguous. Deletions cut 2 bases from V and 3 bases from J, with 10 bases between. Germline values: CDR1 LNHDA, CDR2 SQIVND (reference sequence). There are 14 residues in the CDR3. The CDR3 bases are TGTGCCAGTAGTATAAGGAGCGCCTACACTGAAGCTTTCTTT. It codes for CASSIRSAYTEAFF. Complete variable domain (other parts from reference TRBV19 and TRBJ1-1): DGGITQSPKYLFRKEGQNVTLSCEQNLNHDAMYWYRQDPGQGLRLIYYSQIVNDFQKGDIAEGYSVSREKKESFPLTVTSAQKNPTAFYLCASSIRSAYTEAFFGQGTRLTVV.